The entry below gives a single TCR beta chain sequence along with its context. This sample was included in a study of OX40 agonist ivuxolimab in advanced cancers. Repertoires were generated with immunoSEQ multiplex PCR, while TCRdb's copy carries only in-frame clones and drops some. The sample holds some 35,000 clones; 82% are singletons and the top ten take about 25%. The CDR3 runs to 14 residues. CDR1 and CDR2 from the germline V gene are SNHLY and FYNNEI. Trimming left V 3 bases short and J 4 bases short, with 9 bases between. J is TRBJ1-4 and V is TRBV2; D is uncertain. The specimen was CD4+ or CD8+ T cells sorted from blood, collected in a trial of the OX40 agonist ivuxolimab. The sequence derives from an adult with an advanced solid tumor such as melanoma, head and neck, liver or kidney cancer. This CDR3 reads CASSDGNYNEKLFF. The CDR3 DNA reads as TGTGCCAGCAGTGATGGCAACTATAATGAAAAACTGTTTTTT.